This T cell receptor beta chain was obtained from a study of early T cells in non-severe SARS-CoV-2 infection. Study details: Bulk RNA taken from unsorted whole blood was sequenced, leaving chains unpaired.

Study-level results: The study's VDJdb matching favored anti-spike CD8 responses and missed private and CD4 specificities.

TCRdb re-called the 5' RACE reads through MiXCR, storing one row per CDR3 protein. The profile shows around 30,000 distinct CDR3 sequences, roughly 5% of them singletons. V was clipped by 2 bases and J by 6 bases; unmatched bases: 3. The CDR3 consists of 13 residues. Per germline, CDR1 SGHAT and CDR2 FQNNGV. Of note for this clonotype: The antigen remains unidentified.

The TCR sequence derives from an adult who was a healthcare worker with PCR-confirmed SARS-CoV-2 infection or an uninfected control (not recorded which). The sample was whole blood. The rearrangement joins TRBV11-2 to TRBJ2-7; 8 nucleotides align to TRBD1. CDR3 sequence: CASSLSDRGEQYF. In nucleotides, the CDR3 is TGTGCCAGCAGCTTATCTGACAGGGGCGAGCAGTACTTC. The variable domain in full, completed from reference TRBV11-2 and TRBJ2-7, reads EAGVAQSPRYKIIEKRQSVAFWCNPISGHATLYWYQQILGQGPKLLIQFQNNGVVDDSQLPKDRFSAERLKGVDSTLKIQPAKLEDSAVYLCASSLSDRGEQYFGPGTRLTVT.